One TCR beta chain is described in this entry. What it recognizes is unknown. The source of the sample is a study of cytomegalovirus exposure and HLA in healthy donors. Study observations and caveats: A further, later analysis showed that HLA-associated TCR beta chains (compared with equally common others) were more clonally expanded. Diagnosis of cytomegalovirus status made by the classifier reportedly showed high specificity and sensitivity.

PCR employed 60 Vbeta and 13 Jbeta primers. Clones were read by immunoSEQ multiplex PCR, and TCRdb kept only the in-frame ones, dropping some. Counted here are under 200,000 clones, approximately 84% occurring once; the ten biggest clones make up approximately 4.1%. This TCR derives from a woman aged 45-65 years in good health and CMV-seropositive. Source material: PBMCs.

Written as DNA, the CDR3 is TGTGCCAGCAGCTTTACTGCGCGCACCGGGGAGCTGTTTTTT. This codes for CASSFTARTGELFF. This rearrangement joins TRBV5-8 to TRBJ2-2; D not resolved. From germline, CDR1 is SGHTS and CDR2 YDEGEE. The CDR3 extends over 14 amino acids. Trimming pared 2 bases from V and 4 bases from J, leaving 9 bases between.